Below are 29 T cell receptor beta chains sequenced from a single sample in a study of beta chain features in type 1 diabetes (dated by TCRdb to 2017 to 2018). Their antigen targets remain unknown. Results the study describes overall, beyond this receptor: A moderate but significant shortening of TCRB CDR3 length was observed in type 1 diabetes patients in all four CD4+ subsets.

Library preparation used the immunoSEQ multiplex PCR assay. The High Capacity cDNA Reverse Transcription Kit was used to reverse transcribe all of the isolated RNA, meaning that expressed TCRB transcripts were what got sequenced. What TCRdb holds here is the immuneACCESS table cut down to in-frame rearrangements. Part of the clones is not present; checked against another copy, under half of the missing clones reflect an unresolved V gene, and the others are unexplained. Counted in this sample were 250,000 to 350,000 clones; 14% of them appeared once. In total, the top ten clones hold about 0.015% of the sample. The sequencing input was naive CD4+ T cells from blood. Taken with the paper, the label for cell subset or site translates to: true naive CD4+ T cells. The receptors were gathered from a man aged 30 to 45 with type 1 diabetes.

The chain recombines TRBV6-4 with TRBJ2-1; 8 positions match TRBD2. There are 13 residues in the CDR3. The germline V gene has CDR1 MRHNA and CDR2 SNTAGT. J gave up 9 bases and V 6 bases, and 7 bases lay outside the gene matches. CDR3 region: CASSQGLGVEQFF. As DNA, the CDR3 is TGTGCCAGCAGCCAGGGACTAGGGGTTGAGCAGTTCTTC.

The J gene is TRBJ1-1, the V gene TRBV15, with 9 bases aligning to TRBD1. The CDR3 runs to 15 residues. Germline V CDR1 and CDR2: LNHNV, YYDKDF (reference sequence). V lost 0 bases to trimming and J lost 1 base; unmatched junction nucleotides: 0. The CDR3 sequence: CATSREGQGNTEAFF. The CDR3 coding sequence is TGTGCCACCAGCAGAGAGGGACAGGGGAACACTGAAGCTTTCTTT. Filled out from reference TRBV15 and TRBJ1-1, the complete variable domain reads DAMVIQNPRYQVTQFGKPVTLSCSQTLNHNVMYWYQQKSSQAPKLLFHYYDKDFNNEADTPDNFQSRRPNTSFCFLDIRSPGLGDTAMYLCATSREGQGNTEAFFGQGTRLTVV.

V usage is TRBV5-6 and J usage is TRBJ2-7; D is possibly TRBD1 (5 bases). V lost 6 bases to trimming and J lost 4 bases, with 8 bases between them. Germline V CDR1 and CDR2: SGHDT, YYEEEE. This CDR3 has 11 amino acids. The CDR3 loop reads CASKKGYEQYF. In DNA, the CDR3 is TGTGCCAGCAAGAAGGGGTACGAGCAGTACTTC.

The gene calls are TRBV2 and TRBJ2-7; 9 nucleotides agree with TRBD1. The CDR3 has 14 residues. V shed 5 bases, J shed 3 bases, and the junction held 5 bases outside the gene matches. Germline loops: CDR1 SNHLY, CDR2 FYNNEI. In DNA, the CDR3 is TGTGCCAGCAGTACCGGGACAGGGTACTACGAGCAGTACTTC. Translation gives CASSTGTGYYEQYF.

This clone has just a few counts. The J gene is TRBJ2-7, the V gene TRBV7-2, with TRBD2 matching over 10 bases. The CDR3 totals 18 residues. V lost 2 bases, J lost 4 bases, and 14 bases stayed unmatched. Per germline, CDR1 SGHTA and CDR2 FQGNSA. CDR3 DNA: TGTGCCAGCAGCTTAAAGGCGGGAGCTAGCGGGAGTAATTACGAGCAGTACTTC. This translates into CASSLKAGASGSNYEQYF.

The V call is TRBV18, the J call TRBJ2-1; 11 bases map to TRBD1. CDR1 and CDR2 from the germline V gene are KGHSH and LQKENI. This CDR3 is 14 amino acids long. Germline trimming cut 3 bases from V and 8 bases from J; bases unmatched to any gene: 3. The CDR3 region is CASSPLGQGDEQFF. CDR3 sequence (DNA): TGTGCCAGCTCACCGCTGGGACAGGGGGATGAGCAGTTCTTC.

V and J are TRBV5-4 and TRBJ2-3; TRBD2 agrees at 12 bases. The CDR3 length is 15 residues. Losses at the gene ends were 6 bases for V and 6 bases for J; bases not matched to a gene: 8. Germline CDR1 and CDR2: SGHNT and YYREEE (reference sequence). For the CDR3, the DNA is TGTGCCAGCAACCAGCGACTAGCGGGAGATGATACGCAGTATTTT. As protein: CASNQRLAGDDTQYF.

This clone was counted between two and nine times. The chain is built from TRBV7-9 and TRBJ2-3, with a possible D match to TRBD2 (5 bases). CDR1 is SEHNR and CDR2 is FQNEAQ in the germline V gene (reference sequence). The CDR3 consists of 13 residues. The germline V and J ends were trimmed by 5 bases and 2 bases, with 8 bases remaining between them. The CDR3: CASSPRATDTQYF. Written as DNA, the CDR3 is TGTGCCAGCAGCCCGAGGGCCACAGATACGCAGTATTTT.

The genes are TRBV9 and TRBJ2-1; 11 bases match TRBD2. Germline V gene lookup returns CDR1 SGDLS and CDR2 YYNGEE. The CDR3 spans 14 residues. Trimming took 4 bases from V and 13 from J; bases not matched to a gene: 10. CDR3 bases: TGTGCCAGCAGCACTAGCGGGAGTTCTTTTCCCCAGTTCTTC. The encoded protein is CASSTSGSSFPQFF.

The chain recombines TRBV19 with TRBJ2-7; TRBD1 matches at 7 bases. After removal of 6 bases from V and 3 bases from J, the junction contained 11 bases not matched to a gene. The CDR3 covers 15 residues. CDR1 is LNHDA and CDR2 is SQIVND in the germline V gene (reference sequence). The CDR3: CASSRMDRPGYEQYF. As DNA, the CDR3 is TGTGCCAGTAGCCGAATGGACAGGCCGGGCTACGAGCAGTACTTC.

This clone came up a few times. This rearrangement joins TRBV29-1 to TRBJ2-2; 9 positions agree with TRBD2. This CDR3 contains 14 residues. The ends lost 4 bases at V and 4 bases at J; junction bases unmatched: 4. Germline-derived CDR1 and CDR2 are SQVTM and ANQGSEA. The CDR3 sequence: CSVGGRVSTGELFF. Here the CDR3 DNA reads TGCAGCGTTGGCGGGAGGGTTAGCACCGGGGAGCTGTTTTTT.

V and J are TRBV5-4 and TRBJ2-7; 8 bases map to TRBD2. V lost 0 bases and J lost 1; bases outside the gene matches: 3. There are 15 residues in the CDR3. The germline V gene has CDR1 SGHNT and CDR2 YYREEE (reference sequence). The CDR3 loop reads CASSLDAGGSYEQYF. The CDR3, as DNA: TGTGCCAGCAGCTTGGATGCGGGAGGTTCCTACGAGCAGTACTTC.

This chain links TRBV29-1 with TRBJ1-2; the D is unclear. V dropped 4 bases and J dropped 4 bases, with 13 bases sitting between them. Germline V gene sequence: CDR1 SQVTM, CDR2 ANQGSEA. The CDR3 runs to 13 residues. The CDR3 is CSVVVSRGYGYTF. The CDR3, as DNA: TGCAGCGTTGTGGTTTCACGGGGCTATGGCTACACCTTC.

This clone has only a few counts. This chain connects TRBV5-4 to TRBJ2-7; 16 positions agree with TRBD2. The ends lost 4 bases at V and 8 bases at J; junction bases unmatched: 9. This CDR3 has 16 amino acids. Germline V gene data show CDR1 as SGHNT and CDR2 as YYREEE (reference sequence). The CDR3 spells CASSRGLAGGPAKQYF. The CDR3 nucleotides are TGTGCCAGCAGCCGGGGACTAGCGGGAGGGCCGGCGAAGCAGTACTTC.

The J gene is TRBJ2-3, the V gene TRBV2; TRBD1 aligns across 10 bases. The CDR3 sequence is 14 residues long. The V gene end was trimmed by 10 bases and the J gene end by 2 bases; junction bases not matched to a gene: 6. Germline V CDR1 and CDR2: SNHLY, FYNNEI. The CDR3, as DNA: TGTGCCAAATCGGGACAGGGGATCACAGATACGCAGTATTTT. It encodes CAKSGQGITDTQYF.

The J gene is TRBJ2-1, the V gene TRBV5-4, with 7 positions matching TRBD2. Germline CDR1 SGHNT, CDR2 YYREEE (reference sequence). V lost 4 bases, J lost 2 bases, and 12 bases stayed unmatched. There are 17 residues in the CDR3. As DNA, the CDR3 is TGTGCCAGCAGCCCTACTGGGGGGGTACAAACCTACAATGAGCAGTTCTTC. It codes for CASSPTGGVQTYNEQFF.

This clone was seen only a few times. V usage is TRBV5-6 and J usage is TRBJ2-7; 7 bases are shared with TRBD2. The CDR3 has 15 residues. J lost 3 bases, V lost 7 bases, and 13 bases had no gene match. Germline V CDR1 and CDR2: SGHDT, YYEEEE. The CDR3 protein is CASSLGGGGNYEQYF. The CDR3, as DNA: TGTGCCAGCTCCCTGGGTGGGGGGGGAAACTACGAGCAGTACTTC.

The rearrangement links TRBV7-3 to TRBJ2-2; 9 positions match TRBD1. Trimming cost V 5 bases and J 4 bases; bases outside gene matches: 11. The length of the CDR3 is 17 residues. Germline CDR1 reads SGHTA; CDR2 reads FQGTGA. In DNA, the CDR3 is TGTGCCAGCAGCCCCTCGATGGACAGGGGATCCACCGGGGAGCTGTTTTTT. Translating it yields CASSPSMDRGSTGELFF.

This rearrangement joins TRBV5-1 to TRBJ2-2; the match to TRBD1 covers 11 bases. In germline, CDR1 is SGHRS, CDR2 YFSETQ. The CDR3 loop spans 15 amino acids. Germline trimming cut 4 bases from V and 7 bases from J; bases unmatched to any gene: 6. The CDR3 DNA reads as TGCGCCAGCAGCGGTGGACAGGGGGCTGACGGGGAGCTGTTTTTT. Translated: CASSGGQGADGELFF.

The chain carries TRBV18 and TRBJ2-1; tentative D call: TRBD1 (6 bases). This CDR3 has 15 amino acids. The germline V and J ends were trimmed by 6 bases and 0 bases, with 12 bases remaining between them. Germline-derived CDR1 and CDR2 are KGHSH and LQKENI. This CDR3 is CASSLQGSSYNEQFF. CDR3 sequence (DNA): TGTGCCAGCTCTCTCCAGGGGAGCTCCTACAATGAGCAGTTCTTC.

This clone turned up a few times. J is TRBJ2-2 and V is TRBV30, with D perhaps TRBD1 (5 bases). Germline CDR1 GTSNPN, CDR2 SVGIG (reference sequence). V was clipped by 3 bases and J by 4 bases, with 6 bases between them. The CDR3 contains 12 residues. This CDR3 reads CAWSTGTGELFF. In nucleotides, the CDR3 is TGTGCCTGGAGCACAGGCACCGGGGAGCTGTTTTTT.

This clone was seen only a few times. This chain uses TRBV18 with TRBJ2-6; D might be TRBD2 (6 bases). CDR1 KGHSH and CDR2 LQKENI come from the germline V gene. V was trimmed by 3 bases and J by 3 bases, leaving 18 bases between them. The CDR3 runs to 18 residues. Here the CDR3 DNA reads TGTGCCAGCTCACCGATGGAGGGCGCTAACTTTGGGGCCAACGTCCTGACTTTC. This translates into CASSPMEGANFGANVLTF.

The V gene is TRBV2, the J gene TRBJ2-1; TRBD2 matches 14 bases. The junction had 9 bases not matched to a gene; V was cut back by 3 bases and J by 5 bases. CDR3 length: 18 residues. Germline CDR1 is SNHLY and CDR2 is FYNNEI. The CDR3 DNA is TGTGCCAGCAGTGAGAAAGGCCCGGGACTAGCGGGGGACAATGAGCAGTTCTTC. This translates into CASSEKGPGLAGDNEQFF.

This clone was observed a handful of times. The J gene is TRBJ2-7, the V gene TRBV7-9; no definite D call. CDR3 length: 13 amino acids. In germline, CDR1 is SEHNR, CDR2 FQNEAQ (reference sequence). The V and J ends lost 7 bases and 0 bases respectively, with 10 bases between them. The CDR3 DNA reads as TGTGCCAGCACGTTTCTAAGCTCCTACGAGCAGTACTTC. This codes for CASTFLSSYEQYF. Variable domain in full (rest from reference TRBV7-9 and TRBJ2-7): DTGVSQNPRHKITKRGQNVTFRCDPISEHNRLYWYRQTLGQGPEFLTYFQNEAQLEKSRLLSDRFSAERPKGSFSTLEIQRTEQGDSAMYLCASTFLSSYEQYFGPGTRLTVT.

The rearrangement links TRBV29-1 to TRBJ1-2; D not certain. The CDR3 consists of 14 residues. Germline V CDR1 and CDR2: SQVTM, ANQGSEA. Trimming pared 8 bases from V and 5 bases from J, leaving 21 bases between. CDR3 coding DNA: TGCAGCCTGAGGGAGGGTCGAGGATTATATGGCTACACCTTC. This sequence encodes CSLREGRGLYGYTF. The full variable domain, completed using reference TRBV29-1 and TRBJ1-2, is SAVISQKPSRDICQRGTSLTIQCQVDSQVTMMFWYRQQPGQSLTLIATANQGSEATYESGFVIDKFPISRPNLTFSTLTVSNMSPEDSSIYLCSLREGRGLYGYTFGSGTRLTVV.

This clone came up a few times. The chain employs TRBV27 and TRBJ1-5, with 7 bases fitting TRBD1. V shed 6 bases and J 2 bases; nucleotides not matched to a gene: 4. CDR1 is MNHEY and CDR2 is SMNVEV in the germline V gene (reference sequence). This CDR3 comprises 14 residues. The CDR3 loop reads CASSQGVGNQPQHF. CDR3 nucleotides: TGTGCCAGCAGCCAGGGGGTCGGCAATCAGCCCCAGCATTTT.

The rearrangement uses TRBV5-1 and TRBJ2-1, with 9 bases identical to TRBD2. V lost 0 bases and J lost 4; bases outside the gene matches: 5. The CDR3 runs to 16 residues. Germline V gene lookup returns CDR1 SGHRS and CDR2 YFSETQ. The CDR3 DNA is TGCGCCAGCAGCTTGGTAGCGGGAGTAAATTACAATGAGCAGTTCTTC. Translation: CASSLVAGVNYNEQFF.

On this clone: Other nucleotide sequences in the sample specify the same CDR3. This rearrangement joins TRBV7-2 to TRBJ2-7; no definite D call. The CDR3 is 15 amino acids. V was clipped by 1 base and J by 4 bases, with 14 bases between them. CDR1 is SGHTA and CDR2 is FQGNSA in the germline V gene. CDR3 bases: TGTGCCAGCAGCTTAGATGGCGGCGCCGTATACGAGCAGTACTTC. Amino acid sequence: CASSLDGGAVYEQYF.

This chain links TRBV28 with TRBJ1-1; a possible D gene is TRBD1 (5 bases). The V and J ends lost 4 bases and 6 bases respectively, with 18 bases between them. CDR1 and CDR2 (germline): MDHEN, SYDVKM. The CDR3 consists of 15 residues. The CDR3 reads CASSSGGTAGPEAFF. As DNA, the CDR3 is TGTGCCAGCAGTTCCGGAGGGACGGCGGGTCCTGAAGCTTTCTTT.